One and the same sample provided the 30 T cell receptor beta chains below, sequenced in a study of T-cell memory formation after mild COVID-19. TCRdb re-called the 5' RACE reads with MiXCR, one entry per CDR3 protein. The data contain roughly 580,000 distinct CDR3 sequences, roughly 18% of them singletons. Sequencing was performed on PBMCs or a T cell subset sorted from them (not recorded which). The receptors originated from an adult woman who had mild COVID-19 (a few samples of this study predate the infection). Cell type and time point are not known.

The chain uses TRBV11-2 and TRBJ2-1, with 8 bases aligning to TRBD2. The V segment lost 5 bases and the J segment 3 bases; nucleotides outside the gene matches: 9. The CDR3 contains 16 residues. Germline lookup yields CDR1 SGHAT and CDR2 FQNNGV. DNA of the CDR3: TGTGCCAGCAGCCCTATGCGGGGGGAGTTCTACAATGAGCAGTTCTTC. Protein sequence: CASSPMRGEFYNEQFF.

The chain recombines TRBV6-2 or TRBV6-3 with TRBJ2-1; perhaps TRBD1 as D (5 bases). CDR1 MNHEY and CDR2 SVGEGT come from the germline V gene. The CDR3 covers 16 residues. The ends were cut back, 8 bases at V and 5 bases at J, with 22 bases in the middle. The CDR3 DNA reads as TGTGCCAGCTCCAGGGCGGCGGTTAGTCGCGACAATGAGCAGTTCTTC. It encodes CASSRAAVSRDNEQFF.

This clonotype was counted a few times. CDR3 protein: CASSRDRVLAEAFF. In DNA, the CDR3 is TGCGCCAGCAGCCGGGACAGAGTCTTAGCTGAAGCTTTCTTT. The chain links TRBV4-1 to TRBJ1-1, with TRBD1 matching 7 bases. Germline V CDR1 and CDR2: MGHRA, YSYEKL. V lost 4 bases, J lost 6 bases, and 8 bases stayed unmatched. The CDR3 length is 14 residues.

The V call is TRBV12-3 or TRBV12-4, the J call TRBJ1-5; TRBD1 agrees at 7 bases. V was clipped by 3 bases and J by 1 base; unmatched bases: 3. The CDR3 covers 15 residues. CDR3 in DNA: TGTGCCAGCAGTTTTACAGGGGAGAGCAATCAGCCCCAGCATTTT. This sequence encodes CASSFTGESNQPQHF.

The chain recombines TRBV21-1 with TRBJ1-1; the table assigns TRBD1, which was not confirmed against the DNA. TRBV21-1 is classified as a pseudogene. This CDR3 has 12 residues. CDR3 in amino acids: CASSRGDSLAFF. The CDR3 bases are TGTGCCAGCAGCAGGGGGGACAGTCTAGCTTTCTTT.

This clonotype was counted only a few times. V is TRBV6-1 and J is TRBJ2-2, with D tentatively TRBD1 (6 bases). The CDR3 contains 15 residues. Trimming cost V 10 bases and J 5 bases, with 20 bases left between them. Germline CDR1 is MNHNS and CDR2 is SASEGT. The CDR3 protein is CATALLSRGTGELFF. CDR3 sequence (DNA): TGTGCCACCGCCCTACTTTCCAGGGGAACCGGGGAGCTGTTTTTT.

The chain joins TRBV4-1 to TRBJ2-3; the D call may be TRBD1 or TRBD2 (5 bases each). Germline V gives CDR1 MGHRA, CDR2 YSYEKL. The CDR3 is 16 amino acids. V lost 0 bases, J lost 0 bases, and 10 bases lay in between. This CDR3 reads CASSQDFGTSTDTQYF. In DNA form, the CDR3 reads TGCGCCAGCAGCCAAGATTTCGGGACGAGCACAGATACGCAGTATTTT.

Here the CDR3 reads CASSAGINTGELFF. The CDR3 coding sequence is TGTGCCAGCAGTGCGGGAATAAACACCGGGGAGCTGTTTTTT. V is TRBV2 and J is TRBJ2-2; possibly TRBD2 for D (5 bases). Germline loops: CDR1 SNHLY, CDR2 FYNNEI. This CDR3 is 14 amino acids long. Trimming took 4 bases from V and 2 from J, leaving 8 bases between them.

The J gene is TRBJ2-3, the V gene TRBV20-1; no reliable D call. Trimming stripped 0 bases from V and 0 bases from J, with 13 bases between. Per the germline V gene, CDR1 is DFQATT and CDR2 is SNEGSKA (reference sequence). The CDR3 runs to 16 residues. CDR3 DNA: TGCAGTGCTAGAGATCGGGCGACCCGAAGCACAGATACGCAGTATTTT. Translated, it gives CSARDRATRSTDTQYF.

This clonotype was counted a few times. The rearrangement uses TRBV5-6 and TRBJ2-1; D uncertain. Germline V gives CDR1 SGHDT, CDR2 YYEEEE. The CDR3 is 13 amino acids. V shed 2 bases and J shed 7 bases, with 10 bases lying between them. CDR3 bases: TGTGCCAGCAGCTTTGGGCTCGGGAATGAGCAGTTCTTC. This sequence encodes CASSFGLGNEQFF.

The J gene is TRBJ2-3, the V gene TRBV20-1; 10 nucleotides match TRBD2. V shed 2 bases and J 0 bases; nucleotides not matched to a gene: 14. The CDR3 spans 19 residues. CDR1 and CDR2 from the germline V gene are DFQATT and SNEGSKA (reference sequence). As DNA, the CDR3 is TGCAGTGCTAGACCCTTACTAGCGGGACCATCCCCTAGCACAGATACGCAGTATTTT. Translating it yields CSARPLLAGPSPSTDTQYF.

This clonotype was observed a few times. The chain links TRBV29-1 to TRBJ1-2, with D possibly being TRBD1 (5 bases). The CDR3 totals 14 residues. V was clipped by 6 bases and J by 6 bases, with 20 bases between them. Germline CDR1 and CDR2: SQVTM and ANQGSEA. CDR3 sequence: CSVARGSGGNGYTF. CDR3 bases: TGCAGCGTCGCCCGTGGCAGTGGGGGAAATGGCTACACCTTC.

This clonotype showed up many times. The chain carries TRBV2 and TRBJ2-2; D perhaps matches TRBD2 (6 bases). CDR3 length equals 15 residues. V lost 3 bases and J 3 bases, leaving 11 bases between the germline ends. Germline CDR1 is SNHLY and CDR2 is FYNNEI. CDR3 sequence: CASSERGWDTGELFF. DNA of the CDR3: TGTGCCAGCAGTGAGCGGGGTTGGGACACCGGGGAGCTGTTTTTT. The complete variable domain, with remaining parts taken from reference TRBV2 and TRBJ2-2, reads EPEVTQTPSHQVTQMGQEVILRCVPISNHLYFYWYRQILGQKVEFLVSFYNNEISEKSEIFDDQFSVERPDGSNFTLKIRSTKLEDSAMYFCASSERGWDTGELFFGEGSRLTVL.

The chain combines TRBV12-3 or TRBV12-4 with TRBJ2-2; no reliable D call. The length of the CDR3 is 14 residues. Trimming removed 5 bases from V and 5 bases from J, with 12 bases in between. CDR3 DNA: TGTGCCAGCAGTGTTGCTCCAATTACCGGGGAGCTGTTTTTT. Amino acids: CASSVAPITGELFF.

The chain links TRBV29-1 to TRBJ2-4; D is ambiguous. V lost 1 base to trimming and J lost 1 base, with 2 bases between them. Germline CDR1 SQVTM, CDR2 ANQGSEA. CDR3 length equals 12 residues. The CDR3 nucleotides read TGCAGCGTTGAAGGGGCCAAAAACATTCAGTACTTC. Amino acids: CSVEGAKNIQYF.

This clonotype was observed a handful of times. The gene calls are TRBV2 and TRBJ1-2, with TRBD1 matching 8 bases. After removal of 5 bases from V and 5 bases from J, the junction contained 4 bases not matched to a gene. The length of the CDR3 is 13 residues. Germline V gene data show CDR1 as SNHLY and CDR2 as FYNNEI. CDR3 amino acids: CASSRTGKYGYTF. For the CDR3, the DNA is TGTGCCAGCAGTCGGACAGGGAAATATGGCTACACCTTC.

There are a few counts of this clonotype. J is TRBJ2-1 and V is TRBV24-1, with 9 nucleotides matching TRBD2. CDR3 size: 16 residues. V lost 4 bases, J lost 7 bases, and 10 bases stayed unmatched. Germline V gene sequence: CDR1 KGHDR, CDR2 SFDVKD. CDR3 DNA sequence: TGTGCCACCAGTGACAGACATAGCGGGGGTTTAAATGAGCAGTTCTTC. Amino acids: CATSDRHSGGLNEQFF.

This clonotype appeared a single time. The CDR3: CASSPTGFRVGVAGANVLTF. The CDR3 DNA reads TGTGCCAGCAGCCCCACTGGGTTCAGGGTTGGAGTGGCTGGGGCCAACGTCCTGACTTTC. V and J are TRBV5-6 and TRBJ2-6; a weak D match, TRBD1 (5 bases). Germline values: CDR1 SGHDT, CDR2 YYEEEE. V gave up 4 bases and J gave up 2 bases, with 25 bases separating them. The CDR3 is 20 amino acids. Complete variable domain (other parts from reference TRBV5-6 and TRBJ2-6): DAGVTQSPTHLIKTRGQQVTLRCSPKSGHDTVSWYQQALGQGPQFIFQYYEEEERQRGNFPDRFSGHQFPNYSSELNVNALLLGDSALYLCASSPTGFRVGVAGANVLTFGAGSRLTVL.

This clonotype has just a few counts. CDR3 sequence: CATSRDRQDFGMNTEAFF. DNA of the CDR3: TGTGCCACCAGCAGAGATCGACAGGACTTCGGTATGAACACTGAAGCTTTCTTT. The genes are TRBV15 and TRBJ1-1; TRBD1 might be the D (6 bases). V was shortened by 0 bases and J by 0 bases, with 17 bases between the two germline ends. CDR1 is LNHNV, CDR2 YYDKDF, per germline (reference sequence). The CDR3 covers 18 residues.

The V gene is TRBV4-1, the J gene TRBJ2-1; D may be TRBD2 (5 bases). Germline loops: CDR1 MGHRA, CDR2 YSYEKL. V gave up 0 bases and J gave up 6 bases, with 15 bases separating them. The CDR3 has 16 residues. CDR3 in DNA: TGCGCCAGCAGCCAAGAAGGCAGGAGGTATTTCAATGAGCAGTTCTTC. Residues: CASSQEGRRYFNEQFF.

The rearrangement joins TRBV5-1 to TRBJ1-1; no clear D gene. Germline V gene lookup returns CDR1 SGHRS and CDR2 YFSETQ. CDR3 size: 15 residues. Trimming cost V 1 base and J 7 bases, with 17 bases left between them. This chain's CDR3 is CASSLIDARTDEAFF. The CDR3 DNA follows: TGCGCCAGCAGCTTGATCGATGCCCGAACCGATGAAGCTTTCTTT.

This clonotype occurred a few times. This sequence joins TRBV25-1 and TRBJ2-1; D is perhaps TRBD2 (6 bases). The germline V and J ends were trimmed by 2 bases and 3 bases, with 20 bases remaining between them. Germline assignment: CDR1 MGHDK and CDR2 SYGVNS. The CDR3 contains 18 residues. CDR3 nucleotides: TGTGCCAGCAGTGAAATCATCACTAGCCCCATAGACTACAATGAGCAGTTCTTC. As protein: CASSEIITSPIDYNEQFF.

This clonotype was recorded a few times. The chain employs TRBV24-1 and TRBJ1-2, with D possibly TRBD1 on 6 matching bases. CDR3 length equals 15 residues. CDR1 is KGHDR, CDR2 SFDVKD, per germline. With 4 bases removed from V and 0 bases from J, the gap between germline ends came to 11 bases. The CDR3 is CATSEPGTPNYGYTF. The CDR3 DNA reads TGTGCCACCAGTGAACCCGGGACACCTAACTATGGCTACACCTTC.

In nucleotides, the CDR3 is TGCGCCAGCAGCCTTAGTGGGTGGAGTACTGAAGCTTTCTTT. This gives the protein CASSLSGWSTEAFF. This chain links TRBV4-3 with TRBJ1-1, with no clear D. CDR1 is LGHNA and CDR2 is YSLEER in the germline V gene. Trimming took off 4 bases at V and 5 bases at J, with 14 bases between the two ends. The CDR3 runs 14 residues.

This clonotype occurred a few times. The CDR3 loop is CASSPLRKTQYF. For the CDR3, the DNA is TGTGCCAGCAGTCCACTCCGCAAGACCCAGTACTTC. The chain joins TRBV28 to TRBJ2-5; D not resolved. CDR1 is MDHEN and CDR2 is SYDVKM in the germline V gene. This CDR3 has 12 residues. V was pared by 5 bases and J by 6 bases, with 10 bases between.

This chain links TRBV5-1 with TRBJ2-1; possibly TRBD2 for D (6 bases). Germline V lookup: CDR1 SGHRS, CDR2 YFSETQ. Trimming removed 0 bases at V and 2 bases at J, with 9 bases between. The CDR3 covers 15 residues. CDR3 nucleotide sequence: TGCGCCAGCAGCTTGGTGCCGGGAGCCTACAATGAGCAGTTCTTC. This encodes CASSLVPGAYNEQFF. Supplemented by reference TRBV5-1 and TRBJ2-1, the full variable domain reads KAGVTQTPRYLIKTRGQQVTLSCSPISGHRSVSWYQQTPGQGLQFLFEYFSETQRNKGNFPGRFSGRQFSNSRSEMNVSTLELGDSALYLCASSLVPGAYNEQFFGPGTRLTVL.

This clonotype turned up a few times. This sequence joins TRBV20-1 and TRBJ2-1; 7 nucleotides match TRBD2. The CDR3 has 14 amino acids. Germline CDR1 reads DFQATT; CDR2 reads SNEGSKA (reference sequence). Unmatched junction bases numbered 10, after V lost 3 bases and J lost 8 bases. The CDR3 reads CSASLGLRRDEQFF. DNA of the CDR3: TGCAGTGCTAGCCTGGGACTACGGAGGGATGAGCAGTTCTTC.

V is TRBV30 and J is TRBJ2-1, with D perhaps assigned TRBD1 or TRBD2 (5 bases each). Germline V gene lookup returns CDR1 GTSNPN and CDR2 SVGIG (reference sequence). The CDR3 consists of 14 residues. The V and J ends lost 4 bases and 3 bases respectively, with 13 bases between them. CDR3 sequence: CAWIGSGHYNEQFF. DNA of the CDR3: TGTGCCTGGATTGGGAGCGGACACTACAATGAGCAGTTCTTC.

This clonotype was seen a few times. The chain links TRBV19 to TRBJ2-2; 7 bases fit TRBD1. Unmatched junction bases numbered 12, after V lost 8 bases and J lost 6 bases. Germline values: CDR1 LNHDA, CDR2 SQIVND (reference sequence). This CDR3 contains 15 residues. CDR3 in DNA: TGTGCCAGTTGGGCGGACAGGCTCAAACCCGGGGAGCTGTTTTTT. Residues: CASWADRLKPGELFF.

This rearrangement joins TRBV5-5 to TRBJ2-7; D unclear. CDR3 length: 15 amino acids. CDR1 and CDR2 (germline): SGHKS, YYEKEE (reference sequence). With 0 bases removed from V and 0 bases from J, the gap between germline ends came to 10 bases. The CDR3 region is CASSLGRSFSYEQYF. The CDR3 DNA follows: TGTGCCAGCAGCTTGGGAAGGAGTTTCTCCTACGAGCAGTACTTC.